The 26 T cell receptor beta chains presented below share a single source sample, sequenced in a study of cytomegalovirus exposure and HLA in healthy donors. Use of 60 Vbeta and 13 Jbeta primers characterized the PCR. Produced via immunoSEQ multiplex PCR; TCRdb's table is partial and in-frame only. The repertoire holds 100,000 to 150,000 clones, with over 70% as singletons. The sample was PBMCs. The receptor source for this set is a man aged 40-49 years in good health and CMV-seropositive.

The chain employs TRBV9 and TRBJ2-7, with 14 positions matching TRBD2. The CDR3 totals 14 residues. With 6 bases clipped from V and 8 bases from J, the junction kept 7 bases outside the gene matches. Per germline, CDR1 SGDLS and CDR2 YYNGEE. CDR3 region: CASTSGLAGGKQYF. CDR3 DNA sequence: TGTGCCAGCACCTCCGGACTAGCGGGAGGCAAGCAGTACTTC. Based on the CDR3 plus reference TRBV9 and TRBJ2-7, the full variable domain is DSGVTQTPKHLITATGQRVTLRCSPRSGDLSVYWYQQSLDQGLQFLIQYYNGEERAKGNILERFSAQQFPDLHSELNLSSLELGDSALYFCASTSGLAGGKQYFGPGTRLTVT.

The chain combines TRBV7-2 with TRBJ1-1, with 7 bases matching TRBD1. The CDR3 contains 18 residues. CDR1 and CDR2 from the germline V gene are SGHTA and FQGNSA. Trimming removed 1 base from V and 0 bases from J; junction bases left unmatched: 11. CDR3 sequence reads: CASSLEGRGALLNTEAFF. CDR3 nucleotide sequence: TGTGCCAGCAGCTTAGAGGGCAGGGGGGCGTTATTGAACACTGAAGCTTTCTTT.

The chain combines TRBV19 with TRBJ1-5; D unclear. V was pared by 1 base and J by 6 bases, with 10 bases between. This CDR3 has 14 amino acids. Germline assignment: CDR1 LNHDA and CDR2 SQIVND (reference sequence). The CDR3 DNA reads TGTGCCAGTAGTATAGTGAGAGGGCCTCAGCCCCAGCATTTT. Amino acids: CASSIVRGPQPQHF.

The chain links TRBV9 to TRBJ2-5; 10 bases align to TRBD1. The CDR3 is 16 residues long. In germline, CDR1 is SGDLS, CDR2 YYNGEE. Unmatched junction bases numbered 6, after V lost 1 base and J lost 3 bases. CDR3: CASSVHRDRGEETQYF. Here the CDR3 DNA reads TGTGCCAGCAGCGTACACCGGGACAGGGGAGAAGAGACCCAGTACTTC. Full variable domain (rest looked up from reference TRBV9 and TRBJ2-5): DSGVTQTPKHLITATGQRVTLRCSPRSGDLSVYWYQQSLDQGLQFLIQYYNGEERAKGNILERFSAQQFPDLHSELNLSSLELGDSALYFCASSVHRDRGEETQYFGPGTRLLVL.

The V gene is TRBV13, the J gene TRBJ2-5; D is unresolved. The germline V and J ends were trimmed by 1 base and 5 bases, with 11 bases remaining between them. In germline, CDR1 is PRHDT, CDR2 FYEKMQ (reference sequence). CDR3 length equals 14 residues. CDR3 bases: TGTGCCAGCAGCTTAGACCGTTCGGGTGAGACCCAGTACTTC. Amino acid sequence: CASSLDRSGETQYF.

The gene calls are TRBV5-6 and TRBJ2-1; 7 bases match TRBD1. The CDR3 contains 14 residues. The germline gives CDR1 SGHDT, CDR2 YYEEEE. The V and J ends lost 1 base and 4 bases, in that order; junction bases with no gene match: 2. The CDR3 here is CASSLMGQYNEQFF. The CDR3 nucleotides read TGTGCCAGCAGCTTGATGGGACAGTACAATGAGCAGTTCTTC.

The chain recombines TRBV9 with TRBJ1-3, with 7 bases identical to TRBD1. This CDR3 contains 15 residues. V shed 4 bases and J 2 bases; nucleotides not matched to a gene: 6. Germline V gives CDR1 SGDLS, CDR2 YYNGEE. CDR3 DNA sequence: TGTGCCAGCAGCACGGTAGGGACAGCTGGAAACACCATATATTTT. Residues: CASSTVGTAGNTIYF. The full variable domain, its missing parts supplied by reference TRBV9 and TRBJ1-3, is DSGVTQTPKHLITATGQRVTLRCSPRSGDLSVYWYQQSLDQGLQFLIQYYNGEERAKGNILERFSAQQFPDLHSELNLSSLELGDSALYFCASSTVGTAGNTIYFGEGSWLTVV.

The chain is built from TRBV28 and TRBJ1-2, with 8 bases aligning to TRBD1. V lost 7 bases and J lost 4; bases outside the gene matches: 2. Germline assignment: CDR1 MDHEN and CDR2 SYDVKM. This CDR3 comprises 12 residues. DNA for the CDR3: TGTGCCAGCAAGGGACAGGTCTATGGCTACACCTTC. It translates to CASKGQVYGYTF.

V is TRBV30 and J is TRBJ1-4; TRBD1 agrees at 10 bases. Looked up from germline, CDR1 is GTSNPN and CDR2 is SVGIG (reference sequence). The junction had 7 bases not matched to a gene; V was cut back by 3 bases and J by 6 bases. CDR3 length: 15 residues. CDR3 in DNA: TGTGCCTGGAGAGCGACAGGGGGCGAACATGAAAAACTGTTTTTT. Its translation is CAWRATGGEHEKLFF.

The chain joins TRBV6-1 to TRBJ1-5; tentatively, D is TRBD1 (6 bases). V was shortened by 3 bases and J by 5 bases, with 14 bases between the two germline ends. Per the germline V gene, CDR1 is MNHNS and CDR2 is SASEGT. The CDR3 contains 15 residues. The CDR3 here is CASSEAGGSYQPQHF. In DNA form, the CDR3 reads TGTGCCAGCAGTGAGGCGGGGGGCAGTTATCAGCCCCAGCATTTT.

The CDR3 sequence: CATWDSRTYF. DNA for the CDR3: TGTGCCACTTGGGACTCCCGAACGTACTTC. The chain carries TRBV6-5 and TRBJ2-7; TRBD2 might be the D (6 bases). This CDR3 is built from 10 residues. V gave up 10 bases and J gave up 12 bases, with 16 bases separating them. CDR1 MNHEY and CDR2 SVGAGI come from the germline V gene.

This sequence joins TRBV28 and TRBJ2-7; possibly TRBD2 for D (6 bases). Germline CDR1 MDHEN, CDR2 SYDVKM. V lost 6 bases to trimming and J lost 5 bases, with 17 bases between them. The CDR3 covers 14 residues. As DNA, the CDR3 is TGTGCCAGCAGCAGAGCGGGCGGTGGGGACGAGCAGTACTTC. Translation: CASSRAGGGDEQYF.

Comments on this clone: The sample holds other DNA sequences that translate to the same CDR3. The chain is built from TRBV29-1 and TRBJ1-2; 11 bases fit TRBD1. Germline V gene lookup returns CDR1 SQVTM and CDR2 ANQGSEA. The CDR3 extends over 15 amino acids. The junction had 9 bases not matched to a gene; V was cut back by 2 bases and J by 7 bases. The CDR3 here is CSVEQTGTGGSGYTF. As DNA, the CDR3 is TGCAGCGTTGAACAAACCGGGACAGGGGGTTCTGGCTACACCTTC.

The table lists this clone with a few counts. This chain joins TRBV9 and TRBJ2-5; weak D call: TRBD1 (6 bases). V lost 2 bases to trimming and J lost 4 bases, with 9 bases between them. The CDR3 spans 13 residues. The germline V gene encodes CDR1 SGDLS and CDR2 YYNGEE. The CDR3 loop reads CASSVGQLETQYF. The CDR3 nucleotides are TGTGCCAGCAGCGTCGGACAGCTAGAGACCCAGTACTTC.

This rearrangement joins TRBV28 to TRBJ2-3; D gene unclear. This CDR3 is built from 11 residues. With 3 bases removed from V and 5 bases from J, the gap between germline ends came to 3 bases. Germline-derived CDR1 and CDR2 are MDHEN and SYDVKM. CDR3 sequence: CASSFRDTQYF. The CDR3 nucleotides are TGTGCCAGCAGTTTTCGAGATACGCAGTATTTT.

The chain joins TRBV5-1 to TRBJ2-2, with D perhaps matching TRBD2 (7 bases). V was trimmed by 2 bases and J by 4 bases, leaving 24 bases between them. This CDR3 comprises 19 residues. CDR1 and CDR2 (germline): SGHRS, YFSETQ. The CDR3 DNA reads TGCGCCAGCAGCTTTACGGCATCTAGCGCGGGGGCTAGCACCGGGGAGCTGTTTTTT. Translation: CASSFTASSAGASTGELFF.

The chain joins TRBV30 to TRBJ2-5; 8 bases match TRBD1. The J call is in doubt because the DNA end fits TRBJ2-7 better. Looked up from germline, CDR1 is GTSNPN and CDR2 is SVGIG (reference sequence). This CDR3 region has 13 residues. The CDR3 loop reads CAWDDRGDDEQYF. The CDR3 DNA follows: TGTGCCTGGGACGACAGGGGAGATGACGAGCAGTACTTC.

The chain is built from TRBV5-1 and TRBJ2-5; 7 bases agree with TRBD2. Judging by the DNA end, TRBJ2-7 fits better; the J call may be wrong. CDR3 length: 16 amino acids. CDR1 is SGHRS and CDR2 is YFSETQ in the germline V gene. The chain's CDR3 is CASSAKGGDSPSEQYF. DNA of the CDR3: TGCGCCAGCAGCGCGAAGGGAGGGGACTCCCCCTCCGAGCAGTACTTC.

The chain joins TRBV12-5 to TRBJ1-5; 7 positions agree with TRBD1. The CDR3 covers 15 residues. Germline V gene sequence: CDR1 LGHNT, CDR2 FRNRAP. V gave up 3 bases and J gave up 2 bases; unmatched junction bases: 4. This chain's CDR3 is CASGFRGTGNQPQHF. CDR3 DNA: TGTGCTAGTGGTTTCAGGGGGACAGGCAATCAGCCCCAGCATTTT.

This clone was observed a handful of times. The CDR3 protein is CASNRGWDEQFF. In DNA, the CDR3 is TGTGCCAGCAACAGAGGGTGGGATGAGCAGTTCTTC. The gene calls are TRBV6-5 and TRBJ2-1; TRBD2 might be the D (5 bases). Germline lookup yields CDR1 MNHEY and CDR2 SVGAGI. V lost 7 bases to trimming and J lost 8 bases, with 12 bases between them. The CDR3 covers 12 residues.

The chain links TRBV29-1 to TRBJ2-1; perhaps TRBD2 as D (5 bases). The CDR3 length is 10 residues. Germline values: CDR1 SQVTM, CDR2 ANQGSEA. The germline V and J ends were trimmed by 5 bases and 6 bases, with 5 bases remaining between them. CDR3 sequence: CSVRGNEQFF. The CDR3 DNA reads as TGCAGCGTTCGGGGCAATGAGCAGTTCTTC.

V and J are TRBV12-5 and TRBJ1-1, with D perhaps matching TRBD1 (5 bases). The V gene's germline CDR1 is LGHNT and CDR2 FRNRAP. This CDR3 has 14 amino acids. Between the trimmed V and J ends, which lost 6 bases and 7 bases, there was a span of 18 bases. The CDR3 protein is CASGTEGLPLEAFF. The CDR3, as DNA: TGTGCTAGTGGGACGGAGGGGCTCCCCCTTGAAGCTTTCTTT. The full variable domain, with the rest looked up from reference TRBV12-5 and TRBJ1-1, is DARVTQTPRHKVTEMGQEVTMRCQPILGHNTVFWYRQTMMQGLELLAYFRNRAPLDDSGMPKDRFSAEMPDATLATLKIQPSEPRDSAVYFCASGTEGLPLEAFFGQGTRLTVV.

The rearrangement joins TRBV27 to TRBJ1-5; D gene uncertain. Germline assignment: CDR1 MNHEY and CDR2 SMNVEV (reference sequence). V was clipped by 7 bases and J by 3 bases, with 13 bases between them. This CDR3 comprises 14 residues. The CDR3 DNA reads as TGTGCCAGCAACTTTGGTGGGCCCAATCAGCCCCAGCATTTT. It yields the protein CASNFGGPNQPQHF.

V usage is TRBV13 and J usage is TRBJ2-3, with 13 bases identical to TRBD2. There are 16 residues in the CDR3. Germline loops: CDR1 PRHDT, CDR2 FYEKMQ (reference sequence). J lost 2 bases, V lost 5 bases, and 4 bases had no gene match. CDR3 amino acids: CASSETSGGPTDTQYF. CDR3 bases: TGTGCCAGCAGCGAGACTAGCGGGGGGCCCACAGATACGCAGTATTTT. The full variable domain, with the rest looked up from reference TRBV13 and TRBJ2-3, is AAGVIQSPRHLIKEKRETATLKCYPIPRHDTVYWYQQGPGQDPQFLISFYEKMQSDKGSIPDRFSAQQFSDYHSELNMSSLELGDSALYFCASSETSGGPTDTQYFGPGTRLTVL.

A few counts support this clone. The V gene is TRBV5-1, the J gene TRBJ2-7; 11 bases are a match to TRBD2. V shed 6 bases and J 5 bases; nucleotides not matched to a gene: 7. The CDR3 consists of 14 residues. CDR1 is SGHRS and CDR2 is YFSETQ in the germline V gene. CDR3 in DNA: TGCGCCAGCACCCTTATGGGACTAGCGGACGAGCAGTACTTC. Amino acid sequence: CASTLMGLADEQYF. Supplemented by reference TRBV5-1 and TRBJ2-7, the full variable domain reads KAGVTQTPRYLIKTRGQQVTLSCSPISGHRSVSWYQQTPGQGLQFLFEYFSETQRNKGNFPGRFSGRQFSNSRSEMNVSTLELGDSALYLCASTLMGLADEQYFGPGTRLTVT.

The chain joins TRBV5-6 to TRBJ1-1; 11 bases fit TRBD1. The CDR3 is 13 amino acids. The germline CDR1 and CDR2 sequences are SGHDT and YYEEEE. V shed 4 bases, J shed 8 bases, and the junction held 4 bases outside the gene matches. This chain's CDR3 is CASSRTGGEEAFF. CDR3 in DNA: TGTGCCAGCAGCCGGACAGGGGGCGAGGAAGCTTTCTTT.